Shown below are 22 T cell receptor beta chains from a single sample sequenced in a study of relationships among human T cell subsets. From mRNA, alpha and beta CDR3 regions were amplified using semiquantitative ARM-PCR. Tagged nested gene-specific primers were used first, then communal superprimers amplified exponentially. TCRdb used MiXCR to reprocess the multiplex PCR reads, holding one entry per CDR3 protein. This sample carries 4,500 to 5,000 distinct CDR3 sequences, about four fifths of them seen once, and the ten largest clones take roughly 28%. The specimen was total T cells sorted from blood. The receptors stem from a man aged 35 to 55 in good health.

The chain uses TRBV6-2 or TRBV6-3 and TRBJ2-7, with 9 bases aligning to TRBD1. CDR1 is MNHEY and CDR2 is SVGEGT in the germline V gene. V lost 6 bases to trimming and J lost 0 bases; unmatched junction nucleotides: 6. The CDR3 runs 15 residues. CDR3 sequence: CASRVPGQGSYEQYF. The CDR3 DNA is TGTGCCAGCAGGGTACCGGGACAGGGCTCCTACGAGCAGTACTTC.

The sample holds a few counts of this clonotype. The junction differs from germline at one of its ends, possibly a read error. V and J are TRBV19 and TRBJ2-1, with 10 nucleotides matching TRBD2. The CDR3 is 15 residues long. CDR1 and CDR2 from the germline V gene are LNHDA and SQIVND (reference sequence). The CDR3 spells CASSTGTSVYNEQFF. CDR3 DNA sequence: TGTGCCAGCAGTACCGGGACTAGCGTTTACAATGAGCAGTTCTTC.

The chain carries TRBV10-3 and TRBJ2-3, with 10 nucleotides matching TRBD2. From germline, CDR1 is ENHRY and CDR2 SYGVKD. The CDR3 contains 16 residues. V was clipped by 2 bases and J by 3 bases; unmatched bases: 5. As DNA, the CDR3 is TGTGCCATCAGTGAGCCTAGCGGGAGAGGGACAGATACGCAGTATTTT. Translation gives CAISEPSGRGTDTQYF.

The rearrangement links TRBV7-9 to TRBJ1-1; unclear D gene. Trimming cost V 0 bases and J 0 bases, with 11 bases left between them. From germline, CDR1 is SEHNR and CDR2 FQNEAQ (reference sequence). The CDR3 has 16 amino acids. CDR3 bases: TGTGCCAGCAGCTTAGCCCAGGCAGACATGAACACTGAAGCTTTCTTT. This encodes CASSLAQADMNTEAFF.

V is TRBV11-2 and J is TRBJ2-5, with D possibly being TRBD1 (6 bases). Germline assignment: CDR1 SGHAT and CDR2 FQNNGV. The germline V and J ends were trimmed by 1 base and 5 bases, with 11 bases remaining between them. This CDR3 contains 14 residues. The CDR3 DNA reads TGTGCCAGCAGCTTAGGGGGGCTCTGGGAGACCCAGTACTTC. This encodes CASSLGGLWETQYF.

The chain has TRBV6-5 and TRBJ2-7; 7 positions agree with TRBD1. The junction had 4 bases not matched to a gene; V was cut back by 6 bases and J by 2 bases. This CDR3 is built from 13 residues. Germline V gives CDR1 MNHEY, CDR2 SVGAGI. The CDR3 is CASRRTGTYEQYF. DNA for the CDR3: TGTGCCAGCAGAAGGACAGGAACCTACGAGCAGTACTTC.

With respect to this clonotype: A junction boundary mismatches the germline segment, possibly from a read error. The chain couples TRBV10-2 to TRBJ1-2, with 7 bases fitting TRBD1. The CDR3 covers 13 residues. Germline-derived CDR1 and CDR2 are WSHSY and SAAADI. CDR3: CAISDMTGSGYTF. The CDR3 DNA follows: TGCGCCATCAGTGATATGACAGGGTCTGGCTACACCTTC.

The chain uses TRBV18 and TRBJ2-3; D remains ambiguous. The CDR3 totals 12 residues. Germline V CDR1 and CDR2: KGHSH, LQKENI. The ends were cut back, 3 bases at V and 4 bases at J, with 5 bases in the middle. This CDR3 is CASSPVADTQYF. The CDR3 nucleotides are TGTGCCAGCTCACCCGTCGCAGATACGCAGTATTTT.

The V and J genes are TRBV29-1 and TRBJ2-5, with 14 bases identical to TRBD2. V shed 4 bases and J 1 base; nucleotides not matched to a gene: 2. CDR3 length: 15 amino acids. In germline, CDR1 is SQVTM, CDR2 ANQGSEA. CDR3 sequence (DNA): TGCAGCGTTGCCGGGACTAGCGGGGGCCAAGAGACCCAGTACTTC. It yields the protein CSVAGTSGGQETQYF.

V usage is TRBV6-1 and J usage is TRBJ1-1, with D unclear. CDR1 is MNHNS and CDR2 is SASEGT in the germline V gene. The CDR3 sequence is 15 residues long. Trimming shortened V by 1 base and J by 1 base, and 10 bases separated the two germline ends. This CDR3 reads CASSEGAGRNTEAFF. In DNA, the CDR3 is TGTGCCAGCAGTGAAGGGGCAGGTCGGAACACTGAAGCTTTCTTT.

The rearrangement joins TRBV4-1 to TRBJ2-1; 9 nucleotides agree with TRBD2. CDR1 and CDR2 (germline): MGHRA, YSYEKL. The CDR3 runs 18 residues. V trimming: 1 base; J trimming: 2 bases; junction bases outside the gene matches: 9. DNA for the CDR3: TGCGCCAGCAGCCAAGGTAGAGCGCGGGGGGGCGCCTACAATGAGCAGTTCTTC. Encoded protein: CASSQGRARGGAYNEQFF.

The V gene is TRBV12-3 or TRBV12-4, the J gene TRBJ1-5, with a tentative D call TRBD1 (5 bases). V was cut by 5 bases and J by 4 bases, with 9 bases left in between. The CDR3 extends over 13 amino acids. The CDR3 loop is CASSVQGNQPQHF. The CDR3, as DNA: TGTGCCAGCAGTGTCCAGGGTAATCAGCCCCAGCATTTT.

V is TRBV28 and J is TRBJ2-4; 9 bases align to TRBD2. Germline values: CDR1 MDHEN, CDR2 SYDVKM. After removal of 4 bases from V and 4 bases from J, the junction contained 11 bases not matched to a gene. The CDR3 runs 17 residues. In DNA form, the CDR3 reads TGTGCCAGCAGTTCCCCGCTCCTTCTAGCGGGGAAAAACATTCAGTACTTC. As protein: CASSSPLLLAGKNIQYF.

The rearrangement joins TRBV11-1 to TRBJ2-1; D is unclear. CDR3 length equals 16 residues. CDR1 is SGHAT, CDR2 FQDESV, per germline (reference sequence). Trimming removed 4 bases at V and 1 base at J, with 14 bases between. CDR3 protein: CASSWAAIYSYNEQFF. The CDR3 region has the DNA TGTGCCAGCAGCTGGGCTGCTATTTATTCCTACAATGAGCAGTTCTTC.

The chain employs TRBV10-1 and TRBJ2-1, with 9 bases fitting TRBD1. There are 12 residues in the CDR3. Looked up from germline, CDR1 is WNHNN and CDR2 is SYGVQD (reference sequence). Unmatched junction bases numbered 2, after V lost 2 bases and J lost 12 bases. The CDR3 DNA sequence: TGCGCCAGCAGTGAGGGGACAGGGAGGCAGTTCTTC. Residues: CASSEGTGRQFF.

The chain uses TRBV20-1 and TRBJ2-7; 11 bases fit TRBD1. V trimming: 6 bases; J trimming: 5 bases; junction bases outside the gene matches: 3. This CDR3 comprises 12 residues. CDR1 and CDR2 (germline): DFQATT, SNEGSKA (reference sequence). This CDR3 is CSAPGQGDEQYF. The DNA of the CDR3 is TGCAGTGCCCCGGGACAGGGGGACGAGCAGTACTTC.

The CDR3 bases are TGCAGCGTTGGAAAGGATTACGAGCAGTACTTC. It specifies CSVGKDYEQYF. The chain has TRBV29-1 and TRBJ2-7; D is ambiguous. The germline CDR1 and CDR2 sequences are SQVTM and ANQGSEA. Trimming removed 4 bases at V and 4 bases at J, with 8 bases between. CDR3 length equals 11 residues.

This clonotype showed up just once. The chain combines TRBV10-3 with TRBJ1-2; D gene ambiguous. CDR1 ENHRY and CDR2 SYGVKD come from the germline V gene. V gave up 3 bases and J gave up 6 bases, with 11 bases separating them. This CDR3 region has 13 residues. CDR3 sequence reads: CAISEREMDGYTF. The CDR3, as DNA: TGTGCCATCAGTGAACGAGAAATGGATGGCTACACCTTC.

The rearrangement joins TRBV6-4 to TRBJ2-1; D is unresolved. The CDR3 contains 13 residues. The germline CDR1 and CDR2 sequences are MRHNA and SNTAGT. With 2 bases removed from V and 8 bases from J, the gap between germline ends came to 10 bases. This CDR3 is CASSDHSFDEQFF. The DNA of the CDR3 is TGTGCCAGCAGTGACCATAGTTTCGATGAGCAGTTCTTC.

The V call is TRBV12-3 or TRBV12-4, the J call TRBJ2-7; 9 positions agree with TRBD1. V was pared by 2 bases and J by 0 bases, with 8 bases of the junction left unmatched. This CDR3 spans 17 amino acids. CDR3 sequence: CASSLRTGEVNSYEQYF. The CDR3 DNA sequence: TGTGCCAGCAGTTTAAGGACAGGGGAGGTGAACTCCTACGAGCAGTACTTC.

The V and J genes are TRBV20-1 and TRBJ2-1; 12 bases line up with TRBD2. Unmatched junction bases numbered 6, after V lost 5 bases and J lost 4 bases. The CDR3 loop spans 15 amino acids. CDR1 DFQATT and CDR2 SNEGSKA come from the germline V gene (reference sequence). The CDR3 sequence is CSASGLAGSYNEQFF. The CDR3 nucleotides read TGCAGTGCTTCCGGACTAGCGGGAAGTTACAATGAGCAGTTCTTC.

The chain joins TRBV28 to TRBJ2-6, with D possibly being TRBD1 (5 bases). The V and J ends lost 6 bases and 0 bases respectively, with 9 bases between them. The CDR3 has 15 amino acids. Germline V lookup: CDR1 MDHEN, CDR2 SYDVKM. The CDR3 DNA reads as TGTGCCAGCAGCGCACAGGACTCTGGGGCCAACGTCCTGACTTTC. This gives the protein CASSAQDSGANVLTF.